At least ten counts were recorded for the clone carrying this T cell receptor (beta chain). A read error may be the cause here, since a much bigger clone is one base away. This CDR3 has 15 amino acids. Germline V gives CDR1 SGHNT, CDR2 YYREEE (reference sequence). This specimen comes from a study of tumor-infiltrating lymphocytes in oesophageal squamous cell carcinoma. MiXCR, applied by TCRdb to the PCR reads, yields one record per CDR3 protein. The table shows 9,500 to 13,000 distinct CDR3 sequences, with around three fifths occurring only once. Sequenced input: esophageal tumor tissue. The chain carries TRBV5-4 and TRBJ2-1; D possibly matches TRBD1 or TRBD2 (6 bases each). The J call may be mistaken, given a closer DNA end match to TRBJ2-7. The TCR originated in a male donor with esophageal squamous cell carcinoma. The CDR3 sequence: CASSSGPNGGNEQYF. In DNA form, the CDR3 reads TGTGCCAGCAGCTCCGGACCTAACGGGGGCAATGAGCAGTACTTC.